These 5 T cell receptor beta chains share one sample of origin, sequenced in a study of T cell clonotyping in hematopoietic cell transplantation. Only in-frame clones appear in the TCRdb table, and some are missing; sequencing was by immunoSEQ multiplex PCR. The sample consists of 7,000 or so clones, roughly 88% of them appearing once. The sample consisted of PBMCs, taken 100 days after allogeneic stem cell transplant. All receptors come from a male patient aged 18-29 years who had an allogeneic stem cell transplant from a related donor, so the T cells may come from the graft donor. Some clones in this sample may be carry-over from other donors' samples.

The CDR3, as DNA: TGCGCCAGCAGCCAACTGACAGGCGGGCTCTTCAATCAGCCCCAGCATTTT. Protein sequence: CASSQLTGGLFNQPQHF. The chain has TRBV4-1 and TRBJ1-5, with D possibly matching TRBD1 (6 bases). Deletions cut 2 bases from V and 3 bases from J, with 17 bases between. The CDR3 extends over 17 amino acids. Germline lookup yields CDR1 MGHRA and CDR2 YSYEKL.

A remark on this clone: One end of the junction does not line up with germline, which may come from a read error. CDR3 sequence: CASSLDSNSPLHF. The CDR3 DNA follows: TGTGCCAGCAGCTTGGACAGTAATTCGCCCCTCCACTTT. V is TRBV5-4 and J is TRBJ1-6; D not certain. CDR1 SGHNT and CDR2 YYREEE come from the germline V gene (reference sequence). CDR3 length: 13 residues. The full variable domain, completed using reference TRBV5-4 and TRBJ1-6, is ETGVTQSPTHLIKTRGQQVTLRCSSQSGHNTVSWYQQALGQGPQFIFQYYREEENGRGNFPPRFSGLQFPNYSSELNVNALELDDSALYLCASSLDSNSPLHFGNGTRLTVT.

The CDR3 DNA sequence: TGCGCCAGCAGCCAAGGTGGGGGCACCGGGGAGCTGTTTTTT. This codes for CASSQGGGTGELFF. The chain joins TRBV4-3 to TRBJ2-2, with D perhaps being TRBD1 or TRBD2 (5 bases each). V was pared by 1 base and J by 4 bases, with 7 bases between. This CDR3 spans 14 amino acids. Germline CDR1 is LGHNA and CDR2 is YSLEER.

The chain has TRBV6-6 and TRBJ1-2; 12 bases are shared with TRBD1. After removal of 5 bases from V and 7 bases from J, the junction contained 8 bases not matched to a gene. The CDR3 has 15 residues. Germline CDR1 is MNHNY and CDR2 is SVGAGI (reference sequence). CDR3 in DNA: TGTGCCAGCAGTATAGTAGGGACAGGGGGCGGTGGCTACACCTTC. Translating it yields CASSIVGTGGGGYTF.

The rearrangement links TRBV7-9 to TRBJ2-7; TRBD2 might be the D (6 bases). CDR3 size: 14 residues. With 5 bases removed from V and 7 bases from J, the gap between germline ends came to 18 bases. The germline V gene has CDR1 SEHNR and CDR2 FQNEAQ (reference sequence). For the CDR3, the DNA is TGTGCCAGCAGCCCTACACGGGGGTTCCAAGAGCAGTACGTC. Its translation: CASSPTRGFQEQYV.